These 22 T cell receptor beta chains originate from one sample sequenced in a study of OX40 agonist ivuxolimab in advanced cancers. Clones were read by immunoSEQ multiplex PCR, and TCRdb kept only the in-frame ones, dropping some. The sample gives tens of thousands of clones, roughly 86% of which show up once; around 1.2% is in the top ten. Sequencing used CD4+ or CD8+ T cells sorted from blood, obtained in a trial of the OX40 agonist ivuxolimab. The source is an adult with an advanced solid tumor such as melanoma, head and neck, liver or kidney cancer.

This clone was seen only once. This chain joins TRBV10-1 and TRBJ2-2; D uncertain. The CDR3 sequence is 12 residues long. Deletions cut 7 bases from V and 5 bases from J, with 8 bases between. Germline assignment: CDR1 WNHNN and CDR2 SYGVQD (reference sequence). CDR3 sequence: CASKSETGELFF. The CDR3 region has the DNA TGCGCCAGCAAGTCAGAGACCGGGGAGCTGTTTTTT.

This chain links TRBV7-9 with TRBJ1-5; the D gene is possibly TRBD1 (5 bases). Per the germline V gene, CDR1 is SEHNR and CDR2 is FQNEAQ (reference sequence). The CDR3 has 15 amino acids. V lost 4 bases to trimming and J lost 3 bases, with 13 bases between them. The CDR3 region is CASSSTGVYNQPQHF. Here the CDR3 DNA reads TGTGCCAGCAGCTCCACAGGAGTCTACAATCAGCCCCAGCATTTT.

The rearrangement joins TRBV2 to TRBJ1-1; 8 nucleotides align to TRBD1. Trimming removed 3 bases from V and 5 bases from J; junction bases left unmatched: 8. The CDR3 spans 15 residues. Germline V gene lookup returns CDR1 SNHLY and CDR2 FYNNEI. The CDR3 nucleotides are TGTGCCAGCAGTGAGCAGGGGGCGAGGGGAACTGAAGCTTTCTTT. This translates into CASSEQGARGTEAFF.

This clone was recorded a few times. This CDR3 reads CASSGRLTEAFF. CDR3 in DNA: TGTGCCAGCAGTGGTCGCCTAACTGAAGCTTTCTTT. This chain joins TRBV6-1 and TRBJ1-1; no clear D gene. Germline CDR1 is MNHNS and CDR2 is SASEGT. V lost 4 bases to trimming and J lost 5 bases, with 8 bases between them. CDR3 size: 12 residues.

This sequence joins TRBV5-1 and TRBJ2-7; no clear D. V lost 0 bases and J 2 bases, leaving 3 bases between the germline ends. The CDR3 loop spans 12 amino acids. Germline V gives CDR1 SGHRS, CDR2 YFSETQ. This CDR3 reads CASSLDTYEQYF. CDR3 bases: TGCGCCAGCAGCTTGGACACCTACGAGCAGTACTTC. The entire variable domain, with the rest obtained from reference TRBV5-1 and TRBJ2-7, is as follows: KAGVTQTPRYLIKTRGQQVTLSCSPISGHRSVSWYQQTPGQGLQFLFEYFSETQRNKGNFPGRFSGRQFSNSRSEMNVSTLELGDSALYLCASSLDTYEQYFGPGTRLTVT.

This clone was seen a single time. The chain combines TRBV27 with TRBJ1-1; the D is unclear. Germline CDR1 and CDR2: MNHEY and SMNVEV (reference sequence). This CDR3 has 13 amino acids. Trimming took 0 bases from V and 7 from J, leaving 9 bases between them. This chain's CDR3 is CASSLSLLGEAFF. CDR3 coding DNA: TGTGCCAGCAGTTTATCGCTCCTGGGTGAAGCTTTCTTT.

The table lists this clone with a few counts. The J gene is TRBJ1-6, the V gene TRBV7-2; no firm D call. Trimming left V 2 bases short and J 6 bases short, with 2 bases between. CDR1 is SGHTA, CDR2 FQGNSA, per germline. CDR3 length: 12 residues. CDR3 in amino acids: CASSLSNSPLHF. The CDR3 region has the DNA TGTGCCAGCAGCTTAAGTAATTCACCCCTCCACTTT.

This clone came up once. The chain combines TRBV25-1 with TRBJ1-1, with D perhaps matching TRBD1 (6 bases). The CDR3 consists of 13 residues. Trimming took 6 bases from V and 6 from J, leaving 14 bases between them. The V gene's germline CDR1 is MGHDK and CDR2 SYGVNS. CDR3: CASSPPGAPEAFF. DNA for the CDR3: TGTGCCAGCAGCCCCCCGGGGGCCCCTGAAGCTTTCTTT.

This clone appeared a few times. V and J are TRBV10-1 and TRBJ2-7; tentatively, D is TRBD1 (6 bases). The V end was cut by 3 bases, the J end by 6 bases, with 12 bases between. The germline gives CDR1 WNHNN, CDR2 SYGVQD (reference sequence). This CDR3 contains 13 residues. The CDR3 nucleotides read TGCGCCAGCAGTGAATACAGGGATCGCGAGCAGTACTTC. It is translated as CASSEYRDREQYF.

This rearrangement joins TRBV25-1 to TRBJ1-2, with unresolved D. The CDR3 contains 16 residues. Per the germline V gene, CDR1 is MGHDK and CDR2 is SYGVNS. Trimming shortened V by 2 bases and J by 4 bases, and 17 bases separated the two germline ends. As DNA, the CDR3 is TGTGCCAGCAGTGAACCCCCGGGAGGTTCGAGCTATGGCTACACCTTC. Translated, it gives CASSEPPGGSSYGYTF.

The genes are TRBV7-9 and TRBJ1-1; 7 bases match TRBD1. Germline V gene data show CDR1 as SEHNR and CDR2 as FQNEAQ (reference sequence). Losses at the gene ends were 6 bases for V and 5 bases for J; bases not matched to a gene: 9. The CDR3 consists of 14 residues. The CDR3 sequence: CASRRSGTATEAFF. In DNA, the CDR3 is TGTGCCAGCAGACGCTCCGGGACAGCGACTGAAGCTTTCTTT.

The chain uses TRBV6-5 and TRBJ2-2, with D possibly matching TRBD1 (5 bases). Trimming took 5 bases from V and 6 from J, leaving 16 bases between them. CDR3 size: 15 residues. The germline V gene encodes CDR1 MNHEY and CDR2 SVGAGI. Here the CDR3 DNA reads TGTGCCAGCAGTGTGCAGGGAAAAGTAGCCGGGGAGCTGTTTTTT. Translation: CASSVQGKVAGELFF.

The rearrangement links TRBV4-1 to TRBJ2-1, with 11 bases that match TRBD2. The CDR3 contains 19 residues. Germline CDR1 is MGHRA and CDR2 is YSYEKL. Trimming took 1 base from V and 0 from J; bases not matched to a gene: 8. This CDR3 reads CASSQVPSGGPTSYNEQFF. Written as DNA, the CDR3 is TGCGCCAGCAGCCAAGTTCCTAGCGGGGGGCCTACCTCCTACAATGAGCAGTTCTTC.

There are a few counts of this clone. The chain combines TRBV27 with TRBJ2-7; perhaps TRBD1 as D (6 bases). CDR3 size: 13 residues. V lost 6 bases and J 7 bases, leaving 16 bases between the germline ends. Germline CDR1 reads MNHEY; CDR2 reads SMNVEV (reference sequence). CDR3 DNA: TGTGCCAGCAGACATAAGGACAGTTTAGAGCAGTACTTC. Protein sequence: CASRHKDSLEQYF.

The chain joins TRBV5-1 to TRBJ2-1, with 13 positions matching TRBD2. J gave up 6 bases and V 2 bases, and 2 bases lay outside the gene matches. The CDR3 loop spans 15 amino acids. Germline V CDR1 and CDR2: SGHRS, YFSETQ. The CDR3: CASSLTSGGGNEQFF. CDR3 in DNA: TGCGCCAGCAGCTTAACTAGCGGGGGGGGCAATGAGCAGTTCTTC.

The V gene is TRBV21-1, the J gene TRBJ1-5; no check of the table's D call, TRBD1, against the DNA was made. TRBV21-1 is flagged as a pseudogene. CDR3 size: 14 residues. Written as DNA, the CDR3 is TGTGCCAGCAAACTTCGGACAGCAAATCAGCCCCAGCATTTT. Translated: CASKLRTANQPQHF.

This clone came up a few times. The CDR3 DNA follows: TGTGCCTGGGTCCGACAGGGCTACGAGCAGTACTTC. Its translation is CAWVRQGYEQYF. V is TRBV30 and J is TRBJ2-7; TRBD1 matches at 7 bases. Germline lookup yields CDR1 GTSNPN and CDR2 SVGIG (reference sequence). Germline trimming cut 5 bases from V and 3 bases from J; bases unmatched to any gene: 4. CDR3 length: 12 residues. The variable domain in full, completed from reference TRBV30 and TRBJ2-7, reads SQTIHQWPATLVQPVGSPLSLECTVEGTSNPNLYWYRQAAGRGLQLLFYSVGIGQISSEVPQNLSASRPQDRQFILSSKKLLLSDSGFYLCAWVRQGYEQYFGPGTRLTVT.

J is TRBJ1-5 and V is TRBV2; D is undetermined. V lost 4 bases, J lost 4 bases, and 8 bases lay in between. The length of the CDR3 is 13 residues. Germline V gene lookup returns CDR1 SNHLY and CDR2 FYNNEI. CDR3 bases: TGTGCCAGCAGTGGCCAATCGAATCAGCCCCAGCATTTT. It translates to CASSGQSNQPQHF.

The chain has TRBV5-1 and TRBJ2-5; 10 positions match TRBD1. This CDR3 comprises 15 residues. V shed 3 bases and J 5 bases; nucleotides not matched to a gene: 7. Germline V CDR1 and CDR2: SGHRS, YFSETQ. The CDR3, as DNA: TGCGCCAGCAGCTCCCAGACAGGGGGCGGGGAGACCCAGTACTTC. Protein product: CASSSQTGGGETQYF.

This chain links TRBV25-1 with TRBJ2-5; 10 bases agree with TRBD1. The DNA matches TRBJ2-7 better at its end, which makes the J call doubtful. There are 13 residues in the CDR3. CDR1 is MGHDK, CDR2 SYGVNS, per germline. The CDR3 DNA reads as TGTGCCAGCAGTGGGACAGGGGGTCTCGAGCAGTACTTC. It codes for CASSGTGGLEQYF.

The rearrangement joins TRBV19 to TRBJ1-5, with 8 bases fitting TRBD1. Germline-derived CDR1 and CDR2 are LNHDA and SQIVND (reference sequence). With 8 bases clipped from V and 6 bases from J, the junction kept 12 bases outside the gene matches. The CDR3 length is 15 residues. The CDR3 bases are TGTGCCAGTTTAGACAGGGGTAAGGGAGGTCAGCCCCAGCATTTT. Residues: CASLDRGKGGQPQHF.

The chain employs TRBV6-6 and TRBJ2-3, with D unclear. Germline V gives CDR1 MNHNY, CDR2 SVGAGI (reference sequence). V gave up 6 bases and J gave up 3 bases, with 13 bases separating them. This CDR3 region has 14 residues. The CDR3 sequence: CASRNPSSTDTQYF. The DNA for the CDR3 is TGTGCCAGCAGGAATCCTAGTAGTACAGATACGCAGTATTTT.